This TCR beta chain emerged from a study of blood T cell repertoires in COVID-19. Study members were between roughly 18 and 100 years old and lived in 20 to 25 US regions. Participant reports of clinical history set cohort assignment. Symptom resolution, clearance, or two negative PCRs marked the recovered donors of Cohort 3. In the original analysis: Quantification of nucleated cells was approximated via reference gene primer amplification. The assay was immunoSEQ multiplex PCR, and TCRdb's table has in-frame clones only and misses some. V and J calls and clone size are given by that table; D and trimming were obtained from the DNA. The sample holds about 330,000 clones; around nine tenths are singletons and the top ten take under 6.5%. The sample taken for sequencing was PBMCs or T cells enriched from blood (not recorded which). The source of this sequence is a woman aged 30 to 39 who had recovered from COVID-19.

DNA of the CDR3: TGTGCCAGCAGTGAAGGGGGGACAGGGGGATTCTATGGCTACACCTTC. Encoded protein: CASSEGGTGGFYGYTF. The chain uses TRBV6-1 and TRBJ1-2; 11 bases fit TRBD1. The germline CDR1 and CDR2 sequences are MNHNS and SASEGT. V was clipped by 1 base and J by 4 bases; unmatched bases: 5. There are 16 residues in the CDR3.